This entry lists 12 T cell receptor beta chains sequenced from one sample in a study of blood T cells in healthy people across ages. A second PCR, run for about 6 to 11 cycles, used a sample-barcoded 5' primer plus a J-beta primer mix. In TCRdb, the 5' RACE reads were re-called with MiXCR into one record per CDR3 protein. Of about 1.6 million distinct CDR3 sequences in the sample, about 31% are singletons; the top ten hold about 11%. Sequencing used blood. The receptor source for this set is a woman in her 30s in good health.

The chain joins TRBV10-3 to TRBJ1-1; TRBD1 matches 7 bases. This CDR3 contains 14 residues. V gave up 5 bases and J gave up 4 bases; unmatched junction bases: 7. Germline CDR1 ENHRY, CDR2 SYGVKD. The CDR3 protein is CAISSDRVGTEAFF. The CDR3 DNA follows: TGTGCCATCAGTTCCGACAGGGTCGGCACTGAAGCTTTCTTT.

This clonotype came up many times. The chain carries TRBV29-1 and TRBJ2-1, with TRBD2 matching 14 bases. The CDR3 consists of 17 residues. Per germline, CDR1 SQVTM and CDR2 ANQGSEA. V was clipped by 4 bases and J by 10 bases; unmatched bases: 15. The CDR3 DNA reads TGCAGCGTTGCATTCTACCAAGGACTAGCGGGAGGCAGCGAGCAGTTCTTC. It encodes CSVAFYQGLAGGSEQFF.

The chain carries TRBV24-1 and TRBJ2-3, with D unresolved. Germline assignment: CDR1 KGHDR and CDR2 SFDVKD. The germline V and J ends were trimmed by 5 bases and 2 bases, with 4 bases remaining between them. CDR3 length: 12 amino acids. The CDR3 bases are TGTGCCACCAGTGTATCCACAGATACGCAGTATTTT. Residues: CATSVSTDTQYF.

The chain employs TRBV20-1 and TRBJ2-5; D is uncertain. This CDR3 comprises 12 residues. Germline V CDR1 and CDR2: DFQATT, SNEGSKA (reference sequence). This chain's CDR3 is CTGLRLEETQYF. For the CDR3, the DNA is TGCACCGGGTTGCGGTTGGAAGAGACCCAGTACTTC.

This clonotype was counted a single time. J is TRBJ1-5 and V is TRBV9; D unclear. The length of the CDR3 is 15 residues. Between the trimmed V and J ends, which lost 0 bases and 4 bases, there was a span of 11 bases. The germline CDR1 and CDR2 sequences are SGDLS and YYNGEE. CDR3 sequence (DNA): TGTGCCAGCAGCGTAGGCGGGAACTTAAATCAGCCCCAGCATTTT. Its translation: CASSVGGNLNQPQHF.

This clonotype was observed a handful of times. A much larger clone lies a single base off, so this may be a read error. The CDR3 DNA follows: TGTGCCAGCAGTGGTTCTAGCGGGTATCAAGAGCCCCAGTACTTC. Translated: CASSGSSGYQEPQYF. The chain links TRBV2 to TRBJ2-7, with 8 bases identical to TRBD2. The V segment lost 4 bases and the J segment 10 bases; nucleotides outside the gene matches: 15. The CDR3 contains 15 residues. The germline CDR1 and CDR2 sequences are SNHLY and FYNNEI.

A few counts support this clonotype. The chain couples TRBV6-1 to TRBJ2-7; D possibly corresponds to TRBD2 (6 bases). The ends were cut back, 6 bases at V and 2 bases at J, with 14 bases in the middle. There are 14 residues in the CDR3. Germline V lookup: CDR1 MNHNS, CDR2 SASEGT. CDR3 protein: CASRETSYPYEQYF. CDR3 nucleotide sequence: TGTGCCAGCAGGGAGACTAGTTATCCCTACGAGCAGTACTTC.

V usage is TRBV5-6 and J usage is TRBJ2-1; no definite D call. V shed 0 bases and J shed 4 bases, with 14 bases lying between them. The length of the CDR3 is 16 residues. Germline V CDR1 and CDR2: SGHDT, YYEEEE. The DNA for the CDR3 is TGTGCCAGCAGCTTGGGTGGCAGGCCCCTTTACAATGAGCAGTTCTTC. This translates into CASSLGGRPLYNEQFF. The full variable domain, its missing parts supplied by reference TRBV5-6 and TRBJ2-1, is DAGVTQSPTHLIKTRGQQVTLRCSPKSGHDTVSWYQQALGQGPQFIFQYYEEEERQRGNFPDRFSGHQFPNYSSELNVNALLLGDSALYLCASSLGGRPLYNEQFFGPGTRLTVL.

The chain links TRBV7-8 to TRBJ1-1, with TRBD1 identical over 8 bases. CDR1 and CDR2 from the germline V gene are SGHVS and FQNEAQ. CDR3 length: 19 amino acids. The J segment lost 8 bases and the V segment lost 1 base, leaving 21 bases of the junction unmatched. The chain's CDR3 is CASSLVEFVRGAGDREAFF. CDR3 nucleotide sequence: TGTGCCAGCAGCTTAGTAGAGTTTGTTCGTGGAGCAGGGGACAGGGAAGCTTTCTTT.

This clonotype was detected many times. The chain combines TRBV6-2 or TRBV6-3 with TRBJ1-2; D remains ambiguous. Germline values: CDR1 MNHEY, CDR2 SVGEGT. This CDR3 has 11 residues. V lost 0 bases and J 4 bases, leaving 0 bases between the germline ends. The CDR3 region is CASSYSYGYTF. Here the CDR3 DNA reads TGTGCCAGCAGTTACTCCTATGGCTACACCTTC.

The chain recombines TRBV18 with TRBJ1-5; no definite D call. The germline V gene encodes CDR1 KGHSH and CDR2 LQKENI. V was shortened by 3 bases and J by 0 bases, with 6 bases between the two germline ends. The CDR3 sequence is 14 residues long. CDR3 DNA: TGTGCCAGCTCACCCCTGGTTAGCAATCAGCCCCAGCATTTT. Translating gives CASSPLVSNQPQHF.

Concerning this clonotype: Given a much more abundant clone one base away, this may be a read error. The chain joins TRBV10-3 to TRBJ2-6; D ambiguous. CDR3 length: 15 residues. From germline, CDR1 is ENHRY and CDR2 SYGVKD. Deletions cut 7 bases from V and 4 bases from J, with 14 bases between. In nucleotides, the CDR3 is TGTGCCATCAACTCAGAAGGGTCGGGGGCCAACGTCCTGACTTTC. Translated: CAINSEGSGANVLTF.